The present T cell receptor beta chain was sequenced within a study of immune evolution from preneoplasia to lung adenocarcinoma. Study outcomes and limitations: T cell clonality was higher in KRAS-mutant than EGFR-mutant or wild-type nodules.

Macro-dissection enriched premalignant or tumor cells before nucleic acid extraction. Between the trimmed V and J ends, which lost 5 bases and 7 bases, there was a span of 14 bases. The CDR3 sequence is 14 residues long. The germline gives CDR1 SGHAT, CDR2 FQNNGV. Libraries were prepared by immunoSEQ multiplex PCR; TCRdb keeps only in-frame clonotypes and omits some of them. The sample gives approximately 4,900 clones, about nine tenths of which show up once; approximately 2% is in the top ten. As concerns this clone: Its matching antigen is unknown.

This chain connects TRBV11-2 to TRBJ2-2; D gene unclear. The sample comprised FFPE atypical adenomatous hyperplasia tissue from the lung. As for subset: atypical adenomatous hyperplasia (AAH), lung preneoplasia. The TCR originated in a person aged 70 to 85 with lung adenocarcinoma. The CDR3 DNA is TGTGCCAGCAGCCCTCTTTTGGTGCTCGGGGAGCTGTTTTTT. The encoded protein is CASSPLLVLGELFF.